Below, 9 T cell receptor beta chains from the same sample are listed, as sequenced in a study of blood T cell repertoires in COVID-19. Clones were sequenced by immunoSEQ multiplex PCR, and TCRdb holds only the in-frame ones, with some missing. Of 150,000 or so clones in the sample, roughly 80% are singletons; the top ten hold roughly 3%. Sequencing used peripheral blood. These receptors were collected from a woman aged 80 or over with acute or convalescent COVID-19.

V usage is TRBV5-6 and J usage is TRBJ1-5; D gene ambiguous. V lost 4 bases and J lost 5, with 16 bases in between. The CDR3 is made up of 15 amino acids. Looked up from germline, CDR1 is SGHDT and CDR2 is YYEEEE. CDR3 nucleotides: TGTGCCAGCAGCAGCCCGGGGAGGGTCGATCAGCCCCAGCATTTT. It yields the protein CASSSPGRVDQPQHF.

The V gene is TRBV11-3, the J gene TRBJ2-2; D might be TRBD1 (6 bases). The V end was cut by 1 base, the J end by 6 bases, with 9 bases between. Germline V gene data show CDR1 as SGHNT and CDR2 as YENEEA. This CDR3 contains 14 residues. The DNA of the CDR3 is TGTGCCAGCAGCTTAGGCCAGGGGTCCGGGGAGCTGTTTTTT. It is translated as CASSLGQGSGELFF.

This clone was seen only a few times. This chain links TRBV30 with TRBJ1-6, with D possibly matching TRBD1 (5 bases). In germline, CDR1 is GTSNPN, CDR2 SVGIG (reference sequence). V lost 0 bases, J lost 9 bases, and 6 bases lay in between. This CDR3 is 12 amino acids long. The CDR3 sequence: CAWSVGGSPLHF. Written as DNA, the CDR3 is TGTGCCTGGAGTGTGGGGGGTTCACCCCTCCACTTT. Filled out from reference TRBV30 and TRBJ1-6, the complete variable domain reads SQTIHQWPATLVQPVGSPLSLECTVEGTSNPNLYWYRQAAGRGLQLLFYSVGIGQISSEVPQNLSASRPQDRQFILSSKKLLLSDSGFYLCAWSVGGSPLHFGNGTRLTVT.

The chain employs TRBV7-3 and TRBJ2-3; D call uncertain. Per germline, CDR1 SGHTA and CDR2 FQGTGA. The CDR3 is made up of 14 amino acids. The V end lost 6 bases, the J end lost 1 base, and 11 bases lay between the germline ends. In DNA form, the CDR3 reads TGTGCCAGCAGATTCCTCTACGGCACAGATACGCAGTATTTT. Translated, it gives CASRFLYGTDTQYF.

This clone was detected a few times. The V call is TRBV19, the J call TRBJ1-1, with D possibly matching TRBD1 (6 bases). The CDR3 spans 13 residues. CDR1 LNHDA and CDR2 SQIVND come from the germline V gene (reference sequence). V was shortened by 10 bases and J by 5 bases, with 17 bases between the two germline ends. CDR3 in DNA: TGTGCCACTAGCCAACAGGGCGGGACTGAAGCTTTCTTT. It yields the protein CATSQQGGTEAFF.

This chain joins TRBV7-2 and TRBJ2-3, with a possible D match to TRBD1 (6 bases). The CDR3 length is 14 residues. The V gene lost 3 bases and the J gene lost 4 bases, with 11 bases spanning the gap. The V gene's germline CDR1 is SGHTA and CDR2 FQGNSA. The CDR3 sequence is CASSLTGAADTQYF. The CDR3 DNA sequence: TGTGCCAGCAGCTTGACAGGTGCGGCAGATACGCAGTATTTT.

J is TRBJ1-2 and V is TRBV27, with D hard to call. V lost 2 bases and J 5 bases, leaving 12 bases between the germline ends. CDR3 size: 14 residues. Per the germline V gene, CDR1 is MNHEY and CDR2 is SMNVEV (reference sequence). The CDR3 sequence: CASSLDRSGYGYTF. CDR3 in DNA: TGTGCCAGCAGTTTAGATCGTTCCGGGTATGGCTACACCTTC.

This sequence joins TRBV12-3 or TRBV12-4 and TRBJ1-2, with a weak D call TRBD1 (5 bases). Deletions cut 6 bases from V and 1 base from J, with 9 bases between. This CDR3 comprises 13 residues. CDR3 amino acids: CASRIRGNYGYTF. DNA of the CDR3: TGTGCCAGCAGAATTAGGGGTAACTATGGCTACACCTTC.

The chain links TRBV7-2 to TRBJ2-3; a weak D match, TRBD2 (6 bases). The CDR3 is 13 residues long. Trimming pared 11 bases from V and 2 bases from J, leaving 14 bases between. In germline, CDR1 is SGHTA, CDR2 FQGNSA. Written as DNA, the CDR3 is TGTGCCGCGGGGCGGGACCACACAGATACGCAGTATTTT. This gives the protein CAAGRDHTDTQYF.